This is a list of T cell receptor beta chains from one sample in a study of T cell changes during pregnancy in multiple sclerosis. Repertoires were generated with immunoSEQ multiplex PCR, while TCRdb's copy carries only in-frame clones and drops some. The sample holds approximately 30,000 clones, 90% seen once. Specimen: CD8+ T cells from peripheral blood mononuclear cells, collected after pregnancy. The receptors shown here come from a female donor with multiple sclerosis, enrolled in a pregnancy study. Both conserved end residues are part of each CDR3. D genes are given only for firm matches. The size entry is marked missing in some rows and otherwise reads once, few, many or a size class.

clone_size	d_call	j_call	v_call	cdr3_nt	cdr3_aa
NA	TRBD1	TRBJ1-1	TRBV7-6	TGTGCCAGCAGCAAGCATTTTAGACAGGGCGGTGATGAAGCTTTCTTT	CASSKHFRQGGDEAFF
NA	TRBD1	TRBJ2-7	TRBV27	TGTGCCAGCAGTTTCCTGGGACAGGGATTCTCCTACGAGCAGTACTTC	CASSFLGQGFSYEQYF
NA	TRBD1	TRBJ1-2	TRBV6-4	TGTGCCAGCAGTGACACTGGACAGGGTGGGACCTATGGCTACACCTTC	CASSDTGQGGTYGYTF
NA	TRBD1	TRBJ1-2	TRBV7-9	TGTGCCAGCAGCTCCACCGCCGGGACAGTCTATGGCTACACCTTC	CASSSTAGTVYGYTF
few	NA	TRBJ2-2	TRBV27	TGTGCCAGCAGTTCGGGGAACACCGGGGAGCTGTTTTTT	CASSSGNTGELFF
NA	TRBD2	TRBJ2-5	TRBV4-2	TGTGCCAGCAGCCAAGATCCAGCGGGGGGAGGAGAGACCCAGTACTTC	CASSQDPAGGGETQYF
NA	NA	TRBJ2-2	TRBV7-2	TGTGCCAGCAGCCCCCCGGGATTCCCCGAGGGCGGGGAGCTGTTTTTT	CASSPPGFPEGGELFF
NA	TRBD2	TRBJ2-3	TRBV4-2	TGTGCCAGCAGCCAGTTAGCGGGGGGGGGCACAGATACGCAGTATTTT	CASSQLAGGGTDTQYF
NA	NA	TRBJ2-1	TRBV6-4	TGTGCCAGCAGTGAGACAGGGGAGGGCAATGAGCAGTTCTTC	CASSETGEGNEQFF
NA	TRBD1	TRBJ2-7	TRBV29-1	TGCAGCGTACTTACTACAGGGGCTTACGAGCAGTACTTC	CSVLTTGAYEQYF
NA	TRBD1	TRBJ1-2	TRBV19	TGTGCCAGTTGCTACTCCACAGGGGTGGCTGGCTACACCTTC	CASCYSTGVAGYTF
NA	TRBD1	TRBJ2-2	TRBV9	TGTGCCAGCAGCTTCCGACAGGGGGCCGGGGAGCTGTTTTTT	CASSFRQGAGELFF
NA	NA	TRBJ1-1	TRBV4-3	TGCGCCAGCAGCCTCCGTTCGGGGGTGGAGGGGAACACTGAAGCTTTCTTT	CASSLRSGVEGNTEAFF
NA	NA	TRBJ2-7	TRBV9	TGTGCCAGCAGCGGGGAGCAGTTTTTTTCCTACGAGCAGTACTTC	CASSGEQFFSYEQYF
once	TRBD1	TRBJ2-7	TRBV5-1	TGCGCCAGCAGCTTGGCGCAGGGGGCGGACGAGCAGTACTTC	CASSLAQGADEQYF
NA	NA	TRBJ1-2	TRBV7-2	TGTGCCAGCAGCTTAGGCCGGGGGGTCCGGAACTATGGCTACACCTTC	CASSLGRGVRNYGYTF
NA	NA	TRBJ1-2	TRBV6-1	TGTGCCAGCAGTGAAGCGCATGGAGCCATCTACACCTTC	CASSEAHGAIYTF
NA	NA	TRBJ1-2	TRBV5-4	TGTGCCAGCAGCTTGGAGGGGAACTATGGCTACACCTTC	CASSLEGNYGYTF
NA	TRBD1	TRBJ1-1	TRBV6-1	TGTGCCAGCACCGAGACAGGGCCCACTGAAGCTTTCTTT	CASTETGPTEAFF
NA	NA	TRBJ1-1	TRBV7-3	TGTGCCAGCAGCTTACGAGGTGGTACTGAAGCTTTCTTT	CASSLRGGTEAFF
medium-sized	TRBD1	TRBJ1-4	TRBV6-6	TGTGCCAGCAGTCAGACAGGGATCGGGGAAAAACTGTTTTTT	CASSQTGIGEKLFF
NA	NA	TRBJ2-7	TRBV19	TGTGCCAGTACGGTGGCCGACACCTACGAGCAGTACTTC	CASTVADTYEQYF
NA	TRBD2	TRBJ2-3	TRBV6-4	TGTGCCAGCAGTGACACTAGCGGAGCCACAGATACGCAGTATTTT	CASSDTSGATDTQYF
NA	TRBD1	TRBJ1-5	TRBV4-3	TGCGCCAGCAGCCCGGTACAGGGGAGCAATCAGCCCCAGCATTTT	CASSPVQGSNQPQHF
NA	NA	TRBJ1-5	TRBV7-8	TGTGCCAGCAGCTTTCGGCGGCGCGGTATTAGCAATCAGCCCCAGCATTTT	CASSFRRRGISNQPQHF
NA	NA	TRBJ2-1	TRBV9	TGTGCCAGCAGTTTTCAAAGGGGGGCGGGGGATGAGCAGTTCTTC	CASSFQRGAGDEQFF
few	NA	TRBJ1-5	TRBV6-5	TGTGCCAGCAGGCCCCAGTTCCATAGCAATCAGCCCCAGCATTTT	CASRPQFHSNQPQHF
NA	NA	TRBJ1-1	TRBV4-2	TGTGCCAGCAGCCGACAACAGGGTTTAGACACTGAAGCTTTCTTT	CASSRQQGLDTEAFF
NA	TRBD1	TRBJ1-1	TRBV6-4	TGTGCCAGCAGTGCCCCGGGACAGATGAACACTGAAGCTTTCTTT	CASSAPGQMNTEAFF
once	TRBD1	TRBJ2-5	TRBV7-9	TGTGCCAGCAGCCAGGACAGGGGGCGACAAGAGACCCAGTACTTC	CASSQDRGRQETQYF
NA	TRBD1	TRBJ2-1	TRBV9	TGTGCCAGCAGCACCCCCCGGGGACAGGGCGGTCCTAATGAGCAGTTCTTC	CASSTPRGQGGPNEQFF
NA	TRBD2	TRBJ2-3	TRBV12-5	TGTGCTAGTGGTTTGATCCCAGCGGGGCCTAGCACAGATACGCAGTATTTT	CASGLIPAGPSTDTQYF
NA	TRBD1	TRBJ2-5	TRBV7-9	TGTGCCAGCAGCACCCCGGACAGGGGGCGAGAGACCCAGTACTTC	CASSTPDRGRETQYF
NA	NA	TRBJ1-1	TRBV7-7	TGTGCTAGCAGCTCCTCCGGGACGGGAGACTTGAACACTGAAGCTTTCTTT	CASSSSGTGDLNTEAFF
few	NA	TRBJ2-1	TRBV6-1	TGTGCCAGCAGTGTGGACAGCACCTACAATGAGCAGTTCTTC	CASSVDSTYNEQFF
NA	NA	TRBJ2-2	TRBV4-3	TGCGCCAGCAGCCTACAATCTACAGGGCCCCATGAGCCCGGGGAGCTGTTTTTT	CASSLQSTGPHEPGELFF
NA	NA	TRBJ2-3	TRBV4-2	TGTGCCAGCAGCCAAGAGCGTGGATCGGGGTCAGATACGCAGTATTTT	CASSQERGSGSDTQYF
NA	NA	TRBJ2-1	TRBV19	TGTGCCAGTAGTATCTCAGGGGCGTACAATGAGCAGTTCTTC	CASSISGAYNEQFF
NA	NA	TRBJ1-1	TRBV27	TGTGCCAGCGGGCCTGAAGCTTTCTTT	CASGPEAFF
NA	NA	TRBJ2-4	TRBV5-4	TGTGCCAGCAGCCCGCGGGACAGCCAAAAAAACATTCAGTACTTC	CASSPRDSQKNIQYF
NA	NA	TRBJ1-3	TRBV6-1	TGTGCCAGCAGTGACGAGACAGCCTCTGGAAACACCATATATTTT	CASSDETASGNTIYF
NA	NA	TRBJ1-5	TRBV27	TGTGCCAGCAGTTCGGCAGGTTATCAGCCCCAGCATTTT	CASSSAGYQPQHF
few	NA	TRBJ1-5	TRBV21-1	TGTGCCAGCAGCAATCAGGAAACCGGGACAGGGGGCCGATTGCATCAGCCCCAGCATTTT	CASSNQETGTGGRLHQPQHF
NA	TRBD1	TRBJ1-1	TRBV4-3	TGCGCCAGCAGCCTCTGGGACAGGGGGCTGGAGGGCACTGAAGCTTTCTTT	CASSLWDRGLEGTEAFF
NA	TRBD1	TRBJ1-2	TRBV6-6	TGTGCCAGCAGGGACAGGAGTGGTAACTATGGCTACACCTTC	CASRDRSGNYGYTF
NA	NA	TRBJ1-2	TRBV5-6	TGTGCCAGCAGCCTGGGGATGGGGGGGCGGGATGGCTACACCTTC	CASSLGMGGRDGYTF
NA	TRBD1	TRBJ1-2	TRBV4-1	TGCGCCAGCAGCGCAACAGAGGGTCAGGGGGCCAACTATGGCTACACCTTC	CASSATEGQGANYGYTF
NA	TRBD1	TRBJ2-7	TRBV13	TGTGCCAGCAGCTTAACCACCGGGACAGGGATCTACGAGCAGTACTTC	CASSLTTGTGIYEQYF
NA	NA	TRBJ1-1	TRBV19	TGTGCCAGTAGCGGGACACTGAACACTGAAGCTTTCTTT	CASSGTLNTEAFF
NA	TRBD1	TRBJ2-7	TRBV7-9	TGTGCCAGCAGCCTAAGACAGGGCAGCTCCTACGAGCAGTACTTC	CASSLRQGSSYEQYF
NA	NA	TRBJ2-1	TRBV7-3	TGTGCCAGCAGCTTTTCGGTTTCCTACAATGAGCAGTTCTTC	CASSFSVSYNEQFF
NA	TRBD2	TRBJ2-7	TRBV13	TGTGCCAGCAGCTCCCGACTAGCGGGGGGCTCCGGCGAGCAGTACTTC	CASSSRLAGGSGEQYF
NA	NA	TRBJ2-3	TRBV9	TGTGCCAGCAGCGCCCTCACAGATACGCAGTATTTT	CASSALTDTQYF
few	TRBD1	TRBJ2-2	TRBV19	TGTGCCAGTAGTATTCGGGACAGCAGCACCGGGGAGCTGTTTTTT	CASSIRDSSTGELFF
NA	TRBD1	TRBJ1-5	TRBV11-3	TGTGCCAGCACCCTAGGACAGGGGTGTTTAGATCAGCCCCAGCATTTT	CASTLGQGCLDQPQHF
once	NA	TRBJ2-3	TRBV6-4	TGTGCCAGCAGCCGAGGCAGTTCGGGGGTGGGCACAGATACGCAGTATTTT	CASSRGSSGVGTDTQYF
NA	TRBD1	TRBJ1-1	TRBV4-1	TGCGCCAGCAGCCCTTGGACAGGCGAGACGAACACTGAAGCTTTCTTT	CASSPWTGETNTEAFF